These 9 T cell receptor beta chains were sequenced from one sample in a study of beta chain features in type 1 diabetes. Reverse transcription of all isolated RNA meant that expressed TCRB transcripts were sequenced. Profiling relied on immunoSEQ multiplex PCR, and the TCRdb table lists in-frame clones only, not all of them. Among around 350,000 clones listed, roughly 12% were seen once. The source material was naive CD4+ T cells from blood. The receptors derive from a man younger than 30 in good health.

This clone has just a few counts. J is TRBJ2-7 and V is TRBV4-2; D unclear. CDR1 LGHNA and CDR2 YNFKEQ come from the germline V gene. This CDR3 has 16 residues. The V end was cut by 1 base, the J end by 2 bases, with 15 bases between. DNA for the CDR3: TGTGCCAGCAGCCAAGGATCTAACAGTTTGGCCTACGAGCAGTACTTC. Its translation: CASSQGSNSLAYEQYF.

This clone was counted only a few times. The chain couples TRBV11-2 to TRBJ2-3; weak D call: TRBD1 (5 bases). V was clipped by 5 bases and J by 6 bases, with 9 bases between them. CDR1 is SGHAT, CDR2 FQNNGV, per germline. The CDR3 extends over 12 amino acids. CDR3 loop: CASSLGADTQYF. As DNA, the CDR3 is TGTGCCAGCAGCCTAGGGGCCGATACGCAGTATTTT.

This sequence joins TRBV25-1 and TRBJ1-6; 7 nucleotides line up with TRBD1. The germline CDR1 and CDR2 sequences are MGHDK and SYGVNS. Trimming removed 10 bases from V and 9 bases from J; junction bases left unmatched: 9. This CDR3 spans 13 amino acids. The CDR3 loop reads CATGDSVLSPLHF. The CDR3 DNA is TGTGCCACCGGGGACAGCGTACTTTCACCCCTCCACTTT.

The chain recombines TRBV29-1 with TRBJ1-2, with no clear D. The CDR3 runs to 11 residues. Germline values: CDR1 SQVTM, CDR2 ANQGSEA. V gave up 7 bases and J gave up 5 bases, with 11 bases separating them. CDR3 amino acids: CSGGNRYGYTF. For the CDR3, the DNA is TGCAGCGGCGGGAATCGGTATGGCTACACCTTC.

There are a few counts of this clone. The gene calls are TRBV4-3 and TRBJ2-3; 7 nucleotides agree with TRBD2. The trim removed 0 bases at V and 3 bases at J, leaving 9 bases unmatched. The length of the CDR3 is 17 residues. The germline gives CDR1 LGHNA, CDR2 YSLEER. CDR3 in DNA: TGCGCCAGCAGCCAAGATCAAGGCGGGAGATGGACAGATACGCAGTATTTT. Translating gives CASSQDQGGRWTDTQYF.

This clone was observed a handful of times. This CDR3 is also generated by other DNA sequences in the sample. The chain combines TRBV6-5 with TRBJ2-1; 9 positions match TRBD1. The CDR3 has 14 amino acids. Losses at the gene ends were 5 bases for V and 3 bases for J; bases not matched to a gene: 2. Germline V lookup: CDR1 MNHEY, CDR2 SVGAGI. The DNA of the CDR3 is TGTGCCAGCAGTCCGGGACAGGGCTACAATGAGCAGTTCTTC. It is translated as CASSPGQGYNEQFF.

This clone was counted only a few times. This chain uses TRBV10-3 with TRBJ2-5; 8 bases match TRBD2. The CDR3 extends over 14 amino acids. CDR1 and CDR2 (germline): ENHRY, SYGVKD. V dropped 4 bases and J dropped 5; count of bases not matched to a gene: 6. The chain's CDR3 is CAISAPGGDETQYF. In DNA form, the CDR3 reads TGTGCCATCAGTGCTCCCGGGGGGGACGAGACCCAGTACTTC.

The CDR3 reads CASSFGTGNYGYTF. In nucleotides, the CDR3 is TGTGCCAGCAGCTTCGGGACAGGGAACTATGGCTACACCTTC. The chain uses TRBV11-2 and TRBJ1-2, with 9 bases identical to TRBD1. Germline V CDR1 and CDR2: SGHAT, FQNNGV. J gave up 2 bases and V 3 bases, and 1 base lay outside the gene matches. CDR3 length equals 14 residues.

This clone was detected a few times. V is TRBV4-1 and J is TRBJ2-3; TRBD2 aligns across 10 bases. Trimming removed 3 bases from V and 8 bases from J; junction bases left unmatched: 8. The CDR3 runs to 15 residues. Per the germline V gene, CDR1 is MGHRA and CDR2 is YSYEKL. The CDR3 protein is CASSHLAGVPATQYF. CDR3 in DNA: TGCGCCAGCAGCCACCTAGCGGGAGTCCCAGCTACGCAGTATTTT.